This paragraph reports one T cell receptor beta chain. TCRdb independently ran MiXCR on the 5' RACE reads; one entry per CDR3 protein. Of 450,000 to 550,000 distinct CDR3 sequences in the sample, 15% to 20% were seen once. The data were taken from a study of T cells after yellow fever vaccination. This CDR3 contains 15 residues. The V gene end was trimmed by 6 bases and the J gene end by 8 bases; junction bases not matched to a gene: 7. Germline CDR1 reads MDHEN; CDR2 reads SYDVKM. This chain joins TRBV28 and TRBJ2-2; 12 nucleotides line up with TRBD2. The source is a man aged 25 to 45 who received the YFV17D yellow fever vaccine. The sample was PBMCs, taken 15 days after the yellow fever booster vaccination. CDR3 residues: CASSQTSGSRGELFF. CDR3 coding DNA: TGTGCCAGCAGCCAGACTAGCGGGAGTAGGGGGGAGCTGTTTTTT.